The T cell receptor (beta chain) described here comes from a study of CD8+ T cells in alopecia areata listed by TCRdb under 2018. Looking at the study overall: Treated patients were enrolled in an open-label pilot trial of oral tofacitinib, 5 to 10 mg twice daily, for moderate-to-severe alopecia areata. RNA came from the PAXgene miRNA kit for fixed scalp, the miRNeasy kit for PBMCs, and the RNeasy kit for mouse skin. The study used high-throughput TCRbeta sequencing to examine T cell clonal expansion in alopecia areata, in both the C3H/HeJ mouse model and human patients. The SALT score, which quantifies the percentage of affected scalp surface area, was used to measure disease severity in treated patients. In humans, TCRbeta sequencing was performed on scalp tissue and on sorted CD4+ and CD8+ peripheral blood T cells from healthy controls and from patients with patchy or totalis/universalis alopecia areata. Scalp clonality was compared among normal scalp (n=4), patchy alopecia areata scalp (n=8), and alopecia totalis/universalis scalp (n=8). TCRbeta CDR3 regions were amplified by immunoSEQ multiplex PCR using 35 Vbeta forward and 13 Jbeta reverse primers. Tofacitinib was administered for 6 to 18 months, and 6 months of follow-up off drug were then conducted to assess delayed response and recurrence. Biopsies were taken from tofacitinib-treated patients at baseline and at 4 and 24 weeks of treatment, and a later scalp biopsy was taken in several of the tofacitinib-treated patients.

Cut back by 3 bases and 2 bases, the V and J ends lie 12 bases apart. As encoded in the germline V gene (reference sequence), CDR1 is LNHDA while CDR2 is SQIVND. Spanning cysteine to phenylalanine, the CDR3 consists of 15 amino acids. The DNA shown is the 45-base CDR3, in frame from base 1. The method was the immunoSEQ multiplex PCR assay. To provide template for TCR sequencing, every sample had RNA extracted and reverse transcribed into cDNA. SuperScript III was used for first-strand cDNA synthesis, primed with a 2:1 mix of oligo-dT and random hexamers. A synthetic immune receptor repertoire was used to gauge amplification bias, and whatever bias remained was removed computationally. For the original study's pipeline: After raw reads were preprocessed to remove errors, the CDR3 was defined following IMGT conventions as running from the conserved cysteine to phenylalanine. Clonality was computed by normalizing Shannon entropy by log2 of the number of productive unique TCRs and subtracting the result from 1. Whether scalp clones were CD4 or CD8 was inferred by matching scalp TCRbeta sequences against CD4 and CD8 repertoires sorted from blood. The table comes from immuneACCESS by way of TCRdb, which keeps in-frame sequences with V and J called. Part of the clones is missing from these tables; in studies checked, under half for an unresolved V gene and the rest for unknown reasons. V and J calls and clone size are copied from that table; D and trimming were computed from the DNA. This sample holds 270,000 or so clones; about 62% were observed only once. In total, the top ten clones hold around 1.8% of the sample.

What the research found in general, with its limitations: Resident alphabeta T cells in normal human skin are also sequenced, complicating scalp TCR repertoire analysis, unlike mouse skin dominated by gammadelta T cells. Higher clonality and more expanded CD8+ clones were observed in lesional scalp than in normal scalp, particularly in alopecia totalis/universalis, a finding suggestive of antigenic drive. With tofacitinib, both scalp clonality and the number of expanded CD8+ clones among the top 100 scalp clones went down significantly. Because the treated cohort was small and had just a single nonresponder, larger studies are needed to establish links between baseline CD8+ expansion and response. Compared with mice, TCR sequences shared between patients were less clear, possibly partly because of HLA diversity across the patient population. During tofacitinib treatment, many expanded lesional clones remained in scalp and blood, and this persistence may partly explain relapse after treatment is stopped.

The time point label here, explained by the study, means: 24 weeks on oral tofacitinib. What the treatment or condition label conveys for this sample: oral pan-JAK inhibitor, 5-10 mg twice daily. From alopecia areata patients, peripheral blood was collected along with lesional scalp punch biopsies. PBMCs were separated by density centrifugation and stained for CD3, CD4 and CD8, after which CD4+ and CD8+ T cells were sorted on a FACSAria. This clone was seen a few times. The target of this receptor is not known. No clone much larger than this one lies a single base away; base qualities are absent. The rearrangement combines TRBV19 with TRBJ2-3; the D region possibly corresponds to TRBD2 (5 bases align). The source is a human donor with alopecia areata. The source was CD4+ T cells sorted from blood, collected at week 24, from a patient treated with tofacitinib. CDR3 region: CASSIQGLPTDTQYF. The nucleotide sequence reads TGTGCCAGTAGTATTCAAGGACTCCCCACAGATACGCAGTATTTT.